The text below deals with one T cell receptor beta chain. Antigen unknown. V gave up 4 bases and J gave up 4 bases; unmatched junction bases: 6. The germline gives CDR1 SQVTM, CDR2 ANQGSEA. The CDR3 contains 15 residues. The data belong to a study of cytomegalovirus exposure and HLA in healthy donors. Study in general: Some 85 million unique TCRs from HLA-typed donors were held in an early data release. Study observations and caveats: Apart from CMV serostatus, no immune exposure information was available. Being indistinguishable, some V segments were excluded, TRBV6-2 and TRBV6-3 among them. Donors belonging to an Asian-associated ancestry cluster reportedly showed fewer N-insertions in productive TCRs than the approximately 670-donor mean, according to what a later analysis found.

With 60 Vbeta and 13 Jbeta primers, the PCR was carried out. The method was immunoSEQ multiplex PCR; TCRdb's version includes in-frame clones alone and lacks a portion of them. The sample shows roughly 200,000 clones, about 78% of them seen only once. The chain is built from TRBV29-1 and TRBJ2-1; 11 bases are a match to TRBD2. The sequence was obtained from a man in his 60s in good health and CMV-seronegative. The sample consisted of PBMCs. This chain's CDR3 is CSVGLAGGPYNEQFF. DNA of the CDR3: TGCAGCGTTGGTCTAGCGGGGGGACCGTACAATGAGCAGTTCTTC.